The 30 T cell receptor beta chains reported below all come from one sample, sequenced in a study of beta chain features in type 1 diabetes. Overall study findings and caveats: Moderately but significantly shorter TCRB CDR3s were found in Type 1 diabetes patients in all four CD4+ subsets.

Their antigen targets remain unknown. Reverse transcription of all isolated RNA meant that expressed TCRB transcripts were sequenced. Clones were sequenced by immunoSEQ multiplex PCR, and TCRdb holds only the in-frame ones, with some missing. This sample has about 700,000 clones; 10% to 15% occur once, and the top ten carry around 0.022%. Sequencing input: naive CD4+ T cells from blood. The receptors come from a young man with type 1 diabetes.

In its sample, this clone was seen a few times. CDR3 in DNA: TGTGCCAGCACCCCGGTAGGGGCAACCGGGGAGCTGTTTTTT. Translated, it gives CASTPVGATGELFF. The chain joins TRBV9 to TRBJ2-2; a possible D gene is TRBD1 (5 bases). V lost 6 bases, J lost 5 bases, and 14 bases lay in between. Per germline, CDR1 SGDLS and CDR2 YYNGEE. The CDR3 has 14 residues.

This clone occurred a few times. The V and J genes are TRBV28 and TRBJ1-5; D is unresolved. Per the germline V gene, CDR1 is MDHEN and CDR2 is SYDVKM. The CDR3 runs to 13 residues. Trimming removed 3 bases at V and 3 bases at J, with 6 bases between. The chain's CDR3 is CASSLRDNQPQHF. The CDR3 region has the DNA TGTGCCAGCAGTTTGCGGGACAATCAGCCCCAGCATTTT.

The chain uses TRBV27 and TRBJ1-2; no reliable D call. Trimming took 2 bases from V and 1 from J, leaving 11 bases between them. CDR1 and CDR2 (germline): MNHEY, SMNVEV (reference sequence). CDR3 length: 15 residues. The CDR3 DNA is TGTGCCAGCAGTTTAAGGTATCAGAGTAACTATGGCTACACCTTC. This codes for CASSLRYQSNYGYTF.

The genes are TRBV11-2 and TRBJ1-1; 8 bases align to TRBD1. The CDR3 runs to 15 residues. The germline gives CDR1 SGHAT, CDR2 FQNNGV. The J segment lost 1 base and the V segment lost 5 bases, leaving 6 bases of the junction unmatched. This CDR3 is CASSLRQGTNTEAFF. The CDR3 DNA reads TGTGCCAGCAGCCTCCGACAGGGGACGAACACTGAAGCTTTCTTT.

V gene TRBV27 combines with J gene TRBJ2-3; D unresolved. Trimming removed 6 bases at V and 5 bases at J, with 12 bases between. CDR3 length: 13 amino acids. CDR1 is MNHEY, CDR2 SMNVEV, per germline (reference sequence). The CDR3 sequence: CASRDPTKDTQYF. CDR3 in DNA: TGTGCCAGCAGGGACCCCACAAAAGATACGCAGTATTTT.

This chain links TRBV6-5 with TRBJ2-5; D is unresolved. V was shortened by 4 bases and J by 7 bases, with 7 bases between the two germline ends. The CDR3 spans 11 residues. CDR1 is MNHEY and CDR2 is SVGAGI in the germline V gene. Here the CDR3 DNA reads TGTGCCAGCAGTTCTGCCGCGACCCAGTACTTC. Translation gives CASSSAATQYF.

The sample holds a few counts of this clone. The V call is TRBV4-1, the J call TRBJ2-7; 8 bases align to TRBD1. Germline loops: CDR1 MGHRA, CDR2 YSYEKL. V lost 5 bases and J lost 0; bases outside the gene matches: 12. The CDR3 length is 17 residues. The CDR3 here is CASSSGQAASDSYEQYF. In DNA form, the CDR3 reads TGCGCCAGCAGCTCGGGACAGGCCGCCAGCGACTCCTACGAGCAGTACTTC.

The chain links TRBV7-2 to TRBJ1-5; D is unresolved. The CDR3 spans 15 residues. Between the trimmed V and J ends, which lost 4 bases and 0 bases, there was a span of 10 bases. CDR1 SGHTA and CDR2 FQGNSA come from the germline V gene. The DNA of the CDR3 is TGTGCCAGCAGCTCGGCAGGCTATAGCAATCAGCCCCAGCATTTT. It specifies CASSSAGYSNQPQHF.

A few counts support this clone. This chain links TRBV5-1 with TRBJ1-1, with D possibly matching TRBD1 (5 bases). The length of the CDR3 is 14 residues. Deletions cut 4 bases from V and 8 bases from J, with 18 bases between. CDR1 and CDR2 from the germline V gene are SGHRS and YFSETQ. The chain's CDR3 is CASSPGTAKSEAFF. The CDR3 bases are TGCGCCAGCAGCCCCGGGACGGCTAAGTCCGAAGCTTTCTTT.

This clone was detected only a few times. The chain carries TRBV25-1 and TRBJ1-6; no definite D call. V gave up 6 bases and J gave up 3 bases, with 6 bases separating them. CDR1 and CDR2 from the germline V gene are MGHDK and SYGVNS. CDR3 length: 13 residues. DNA for the CDR3: TGTGCCAGCAGGGCAGTCTATAATTCACCCCTCCACTTT. This sequence encodes CASRAVYNSPLHF.

The chain couples TRBV11-2 to TRBJ2-3; D gene unclear. Trimming left V 5 bases short and J 2 bases short, with 17 bases between. Germline CDR1 SGHAT, CDR2 FQNNGV. This CDR3 is built from 16 residues. CDR3 DNA sequence: TGTGCCAGCAGCCCCCCTAGGGCCTACTTCACAGATACGCAGTATTTT. Its translation is CASSPPRAYFTDTQYF.

The V call is TRBV10-3, the J call TRBJ1-1; no reliable D call. The CDR3 sequence is 16 residues long. The germline CDR1 and CDR2 sequences are ENHRY and SYGVKD. V was shortened by 0 bases and J by 1 base, with 12 bases between the two germline ends. Written as DNA, the CDR3 is TGTGCCATCAGTGAGTCGACTCAGGTGGGGAACACTGAAGCTTTCTTT. It codes for CAISESTQVGNTEAFF.

This clone was detected a few times. The chain recombines TRBV2 with TRBJ2-5, with D possibly TRBD1 on 5 matching bases. Germline values: CDR1 SNHLY, CDR2 FYNNEI. The CDR3 has 14 amino acids. V was shortened by 6 bases and J by 5 bases, with 16 bases between the two germline ends. CDR3 nucleotides: TGTGCCAGCAGGACAGTGTTTTTCGGTGAGACCCAGTACTTC. Translation gives CASRTVFFGETQYF.

This rearrangement joins TRBV28 to TRBJ1-1; tentatively, D is TRBD1 (6 bases). V was trimmed by 5 bases and J by 5 bases, leaving 24 bases between them. Germline V gene data show CDR1 as MDHEN and CDR2 as SYDVKM. This CDR3 is built from 17 residues. The CDR3: CASSSLAGGRVVTEAFF. Written as DNA, the CDR3 is TGTGCCAGCAGTAGTCTCGCCGGGGGGCGCGTTGTGACTGAAGCTTTCTTT.

The chain links TRBV25-1 to TRBJ1-3; TRBD1 is a possible D gene (5 bases). V lost 3 bases to trimming and J lost 3 bases, with 12 bases between them. CDR3 length equals 15 residues. CDR1 is MGHDK, CDR2 SYGVNS, per germline. CDR3 residues: CASSDLGTGGNTIYF. The CDR3 nucleotides read TGTGCCAGCAGTGACTTAGGGACCGGTGGAAACACCATATATTTT.

J is TRBJ1-5 and V is TRBV6-5; D unresolved. The germline V and J ends were trimmed by 7 bases and 5 bases, with 18 bases remaining between them. CDR3 length: 15 amino acids. CDR1 MNHEY and CDR2 SVGAGI come from the germline V gene. The CDR3 loop is CASTTGSGVDQPQHF. The DNA of the CDR3 is TGTGCCAGCACCACGGGGTCTGGTGTGGATCAGCCCCAGCATTTT.

V is TRBV28 and J is TRBJ2-1; 9 bases match TRBD1. From germline, CDR1 is MDHEN and CDR2 SYDVKM. This CDR3 spans 15 amino acids. V was clipped by 5 bases and J by 5 bases; unmatched bases: 7. The CDR3 DNA reads TGTGCCAGCAGTGGAGCCGGGACAGGGAACAATGAGCAGTTCTTC. It specifies CASSGAGTGNNEQFF.

Worth noting for this clone: Other nucleotide sequences in the sample specify the same CDR3. The chain is built from TRBV7-8 and TRBJ1-5, with 12 bases matching TRBD1. The CDR3 runs to 15 residues. The J segment lost 6 bases and the V segment lost 5 bases, leaving 5 bases of the junction unmatched. CDR1 SGHVS and CDR2 FQNEAQ come from the germline V gene. The CDR3 reads CASSPGQGAAQPQHF. CDR3 nucleotide sequence: TGTGCCAGCAGCCCGGGACAGGGGGCGGCTCAGCCCCAGCATTTT.

This clone occurred a few times. One end of the junction fails to match germline, which may point to a read error. The sample carries other DNA sequences with the same CDR3. The V call is TRBV7-9, the J call TRBJ2-3; 8 bases align to TRBD2. Germline CDR1 is SEHNR and CDR2 is FQNEAQ (reference sequence). CDR3 length: 14 residues. CDR3 bases: TGTGCCAGCAGCCTAGCGGGTAGCACAGATACGCAGTATTTT. Encoded protein: CASSLAGSTDTQYF.

This clone was picked up a small number of times. The chain carries TRBV12-2 and TRBJ1-6. TRBV12-2 is a pseudogene segment. This CDR3 has 13 residues. CDR3 in amino acids: CASRLTGQSPLHF. The CDR3 nucleotides read TGTGCAAGTCGCTTAACGGGCCAATCGCCCCTCCACTTT.

This clone was detected only a few times. The chain combines TRBV28 with TRBJ1-6; possible D gene TRBD1, 6 bases. CDR3 length: 15 residues. Deletions cut 7 bases from V and 10 bases from J, with 20 bases between. CDR1 and CDR2 (germline): MDHEN, SYDVKM. CDR3 DNA sequence: TGTGCCAGCACCTTAGGCGTGCAGGGGAAGTCACCCCTCCACTTT. Protein product: CASTLGVQGKSPLHF.

The chain couples TRBV7-9 to TRBJ2-1; TRBD1 matches 9 bases. Germline loops: CDR1 SEHNR, CDR2 FQNEAQ (reference sequence). V shed 4 bases and J 4 bases; nucleotides not matched to a gene: 5. This CDR3 contains 15 residues. CDR3 nucleotides: TGTGCCAGCAGCTGGGGGACAGGGAGGTACAATGAGCAGTTCTTC. Residues: CASSWGTGRYNEQFF.

The chain carries TRBV30 and TRBJ1-4; D may be TRBD1 (6 bases). In germline, CDR1 is GTSNPN, CDR2 SVGIG (reference sequence). Between the trimmed V and J ends, which lost 6 bases and 8 bases, there was a span of 13 bases. The CDR3 extends over 12 amino acids. The CDR3 loop is CACNREGEKLFF. The DNA of the CDR3 is TGTGCCTGCAACAGGGAAGGCGAAAAACTGTTTTTT.

The gene calls are TRBV5-6 and TRBJ2-7; 7 nucleotides match TRBD1. V was pared by 4 bases and J by 6 bases, with 10 bases of the junction left unmatched. Germline V lookup: CDR1 SGHDT, CDR2 YYEEEE. The CDR3 extends over 14 amino acids. The CDR3 region has the DNA TGTGCCAGCAGCCAGCGACAGGGTCGGGGCGAGCAGTACTTC. It codes for CASSQRQGRGEQYF.

With respect to this clone: Other nucleotide sequences in the sample specify the same CDR3. The chain is built from TRBV5-1 and TRBJ2-2, with TRBD1 as a possible D gene (5 bases). The CDR3 spans 11 residues. CDR1 is SGHRS, CDR2 YFSETQ, per germline. Trimming left V 4 bases short and J 10 bases short, with 8 bases between. The CDR3 loop is CASSPGQELFF. CDR3 sequence (DNA): TGCGCCAGCAGCCCTGGACAGGAGCTGTTTTTT.

This clone was seen more than once but under ten times. J is TRBJ1-1 and V is TRBV30; TRBD1 matches 8 bases. Germline V gene lookup returns CDR1 GTSNPN and CDR2 SVGIG (reference sequence). V shed 1 base, J shed 3 bases, and the junction held 7 bases outside the gene matches. The CDR3 has 15 amino acids. The CDR3 region is CAWSAPDRVYTEAFF. CDR3 DNA: TGTGCCTGGAGTGCCCCGGACAGGGTGTACACTGAAGCTTTCTTT.

This clone occurred a few times. V gene TRBV19 combines with J gene TRBJ1-2, with D possibly matching TRBD1 (5 bases). Looked up from germline, CDR1 is LNHDA and CDR2 is SQIVND (reference sequence). This CDR3 has 14 residues. Trimming removed 3 bases from V and 1 base from J, with 9 bases in between. The CDR3 spells CASSMDTYNYGYTF. CDR3 nucleotide sequence: TGTGCCAGTAGTATGGACACCTATAACTATGGCTACACCTTC.

As to this clone: The junction differs from germline at one of its ends, possibly a read error. The chain carries TRBV7-6 and TRBJ1-1; D not resolved. Germline V CDR1 and CDR2: SGHVS, FNYEAQ. This CDR3 contains 12 residues. The CDR3 DNA reads as TGTGCCAGCAGCCTAGCTGGGACTGAAGCTTTCTTT. Translated, it gives CASSLAGTEAFF.

The CDR3 reads CASSYYSGINNEQFF. For the CDR3, the DNA is TGTGCCAGCAGTTACTATTCAGGAATAAACAATGAGCAGTTCTTC. The genes are TRBV6-5 and TRBJ2-1; D is uncertain. The CDR3 spans 15 residues. Trimming cost V 1 base and J 5 bases, with 12 bases left between them. The germline V gene has CDR1 MNHEY and CDR2 SVGAGI.

This clone showed up just a few times. The chain uses TRBV7-8 and TRBJ1-1, with D tentatively TRBD1 (6 bases). From germline, CDR1 is SGHVS and CDR2 FQNEAQ. This CDR3 is built from 14 residues. V was clipped by 4 bases and J by 4 bases, with 13 bases between them. CDR3 loop: CASSSGGRGTEAFF. The CDR3 nucleotides read TGTGCCAGCAGCTCTGGGGGCCGGGGCACTGAAGCTTTCTTT.